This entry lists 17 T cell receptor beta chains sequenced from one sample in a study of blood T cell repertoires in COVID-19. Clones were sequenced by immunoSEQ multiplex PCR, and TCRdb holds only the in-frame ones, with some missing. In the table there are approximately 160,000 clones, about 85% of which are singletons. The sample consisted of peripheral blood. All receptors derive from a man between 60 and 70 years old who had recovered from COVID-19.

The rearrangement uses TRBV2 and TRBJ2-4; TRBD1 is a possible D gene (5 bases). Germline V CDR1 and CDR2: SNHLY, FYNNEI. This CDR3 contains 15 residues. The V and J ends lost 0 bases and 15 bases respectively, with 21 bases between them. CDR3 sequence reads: CASSEASRTLQSRYF. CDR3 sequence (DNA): TGTGCCAGCAGTGAAGCGTCAAGGACACTTCAATCTCGGTACTTC.

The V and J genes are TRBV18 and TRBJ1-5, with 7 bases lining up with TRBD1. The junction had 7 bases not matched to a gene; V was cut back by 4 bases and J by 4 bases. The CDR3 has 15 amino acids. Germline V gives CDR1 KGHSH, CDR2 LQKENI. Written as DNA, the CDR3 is TGTGCCAGCTCACAACAGGGGATAGAAAATCAGCCCCAGCATTTT. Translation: CASSQQGIENQPQHF.

This chain's CDR3 is CASSFGQAQRDEQYF. CDR3 DNA: TGTGCCAGCAGCTTCGGACAGGCGCAACGGGACGAGCAGTACTTC. The J gene is TRBJ2-7, the V gene TRBV7-2; 7 bases are shared with TRBD1. The CDR3 is 15 amino acids. The trim removed 3 bases at V and 5 bases at J, leaving 10 bases unmatched. Germline values: CDR1 SGHTA, CDR2 FQGNSA.

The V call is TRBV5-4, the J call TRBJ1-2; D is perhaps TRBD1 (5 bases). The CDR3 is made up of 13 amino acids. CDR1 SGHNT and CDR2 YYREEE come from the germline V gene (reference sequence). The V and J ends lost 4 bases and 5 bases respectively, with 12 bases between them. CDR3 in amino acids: CASSPYRGYGYTF. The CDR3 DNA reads TGTGCCAGCAGCCCATATCGGGGGTATGGCTACACCTTC.

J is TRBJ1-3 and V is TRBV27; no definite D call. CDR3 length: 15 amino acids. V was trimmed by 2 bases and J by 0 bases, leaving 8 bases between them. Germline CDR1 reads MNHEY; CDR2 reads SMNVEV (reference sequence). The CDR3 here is CASSLGPISGNTIYF. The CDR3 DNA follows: TGTGCCAGCAGTTTAGGCCCGATCTCTGGAAACACCATATATTTT.

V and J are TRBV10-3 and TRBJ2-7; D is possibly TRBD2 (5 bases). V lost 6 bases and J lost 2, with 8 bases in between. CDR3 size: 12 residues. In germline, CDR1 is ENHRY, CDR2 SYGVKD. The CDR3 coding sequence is TGTGCCATCAGACGGGGAGCCTACGAGCAGTACTTC. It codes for CAIRRGAYEQYF.

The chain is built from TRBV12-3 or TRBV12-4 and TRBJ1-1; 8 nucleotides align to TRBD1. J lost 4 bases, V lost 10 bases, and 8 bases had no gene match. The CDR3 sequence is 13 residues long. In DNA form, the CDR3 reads TGTGCCACCTATGACAGGGGCGGCACTGAAGCTTTCTTT. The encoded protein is CATYDRGGTEAFF.

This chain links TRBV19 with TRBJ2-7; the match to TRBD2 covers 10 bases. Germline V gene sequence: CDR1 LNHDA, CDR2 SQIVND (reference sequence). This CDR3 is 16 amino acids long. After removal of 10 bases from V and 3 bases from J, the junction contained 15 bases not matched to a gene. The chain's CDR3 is CATSPAGGRGDYEQYF. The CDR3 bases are TGTGCCACCTCCCCAGCGGGGGGGAGAGGAGACTACGAGCAGTACTTC. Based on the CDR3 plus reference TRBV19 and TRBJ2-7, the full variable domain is DGGITQSPKYLFRKEGQNVTLSCEQNLNHDAMYWYRQDPGQGLRLIYYSQIVNDFQKGDIAEGYSVSREKKESFPLTVTSAQKNPTAFYLCATSPAGGRGDYEQYFGPGTRLTVT.

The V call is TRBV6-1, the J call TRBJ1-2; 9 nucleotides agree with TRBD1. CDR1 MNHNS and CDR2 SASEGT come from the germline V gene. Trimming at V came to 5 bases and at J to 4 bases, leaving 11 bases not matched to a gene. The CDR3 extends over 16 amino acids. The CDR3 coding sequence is TGTGCCAGCAGTAAAGGGACAGGGAGTTTACTCTATGGCTACACCTTC. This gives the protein CASSKGTGSLLYGYTF.

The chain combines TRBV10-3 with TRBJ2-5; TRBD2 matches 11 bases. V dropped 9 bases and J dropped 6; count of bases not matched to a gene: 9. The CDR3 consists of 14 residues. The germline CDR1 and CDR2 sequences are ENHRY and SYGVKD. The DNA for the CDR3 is TGTGCCATTGGGGGACTAGCGGAGTTAAAGACCCAGTACTTC. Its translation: CAIGGLAELKTQYF.

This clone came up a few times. The CDR3 protein is CASSSVRGASGNTIYF. The CDR3 DNA reads TGTGCCAGCAGCTCGGTGCGGGGGGCCTCTGGAAACACCATATATTTT. The chain couples TRBV7-2 to TRBJ1-3; maybe TRBD1 (6 bases). The CDR3 sequence is 16 residues long. The germline CDR1 and CDR2 sequences are SGHTA and FQGNSA. Deletions cut 4 bases from V and 0 bases from J, with 13 bases between.

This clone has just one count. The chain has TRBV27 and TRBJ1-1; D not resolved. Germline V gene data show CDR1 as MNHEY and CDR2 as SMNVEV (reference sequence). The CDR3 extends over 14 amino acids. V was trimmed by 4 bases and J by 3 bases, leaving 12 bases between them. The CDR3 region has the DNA TGTGCCAGCAGTTCGCCGACTTCGCACACTGAAGCTTTCTTT. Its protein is CASSSPTSHTEAFF.

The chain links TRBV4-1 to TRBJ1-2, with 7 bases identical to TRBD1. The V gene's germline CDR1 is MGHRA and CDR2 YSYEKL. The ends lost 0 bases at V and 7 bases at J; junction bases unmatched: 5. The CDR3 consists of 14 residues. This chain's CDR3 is CASSQDGRQGGYTF. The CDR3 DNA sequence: TGCGCCAGCAGCCAAGATGGCCGACAGGGTGGCTACACCTTC.

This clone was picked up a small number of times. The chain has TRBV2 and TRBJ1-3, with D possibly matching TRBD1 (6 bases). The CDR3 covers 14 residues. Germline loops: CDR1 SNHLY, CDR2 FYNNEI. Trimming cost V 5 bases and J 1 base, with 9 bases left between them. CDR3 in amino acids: CASSTGRSGNTIYF. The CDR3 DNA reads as TGTGCCAGCAGTACAGGGCGGTCTGGAAACACCATATATTTT. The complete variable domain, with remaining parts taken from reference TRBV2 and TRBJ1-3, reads EPEVTQTPSHQVTQMGQEVILRCVPISNHLYFYWYRQILGQKVEFLVSFYNNEISEKSEIFDDQFSVERPDGSNFTLKIRSTKLEDSAMYFCASSTGRSGNTIYFGEGSWLTVV.

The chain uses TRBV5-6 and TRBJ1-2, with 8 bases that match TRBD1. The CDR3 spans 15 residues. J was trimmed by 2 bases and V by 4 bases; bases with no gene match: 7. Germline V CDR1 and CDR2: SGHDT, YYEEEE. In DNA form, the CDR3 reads TGTGCCAGCAGCCTCGGGACAGGTCTCAACTATGGCTACACCTTC. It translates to CASSLGTGLNYGYTF.

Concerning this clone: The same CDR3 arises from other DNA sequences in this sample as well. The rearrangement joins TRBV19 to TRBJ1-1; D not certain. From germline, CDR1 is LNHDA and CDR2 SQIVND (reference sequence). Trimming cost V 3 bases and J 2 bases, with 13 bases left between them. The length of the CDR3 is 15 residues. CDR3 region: CASSIDEAENTEAFF. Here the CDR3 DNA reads TGTGCCAGTAGTATCGATGAGGCGGAAAACACTGAAGCTTTCTTT. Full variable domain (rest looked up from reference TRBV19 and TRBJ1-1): DGGITQSPKYLFRKEGQNVTLSCEQNLNHDAMYWYRQDPGQGLRLIYYSQIVNDFQKGDIAEGYSVSREKKESFPLTVTSAQKNPTAFYLCASSIDEAENTEAFFGQGTRLTVV.

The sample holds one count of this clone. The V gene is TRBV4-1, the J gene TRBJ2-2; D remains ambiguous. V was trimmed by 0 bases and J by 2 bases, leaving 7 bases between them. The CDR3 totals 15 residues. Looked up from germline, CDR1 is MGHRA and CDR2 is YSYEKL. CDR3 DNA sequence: TGCGCCAGCAGCCAAGATCAGGAAAACACCGGGGAGCTGTTTTTT. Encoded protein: CASSQDQENTGELFF.